Here is one TCR beta chain with its context. What it binds is unknown. The CDR3 runs to 15 residues. The V end lost 2 bases, the J end lost 5 bases, and 14 bases lay between the germline ends. Germline assignment: CDR1 MNHEY and CDR2 SMNVEV (reference sequence). Expressed TCRB transcripts got sequenced, as all isolated RNA was reverse transcribed. The data were produced by immunoSEQ multiplex PCR, yet TCRdb's version contains in-frame clones alone and is incomplete. The sample yields almost 350,000 clones, approximately 10% seen once. This specimen comes from a study of beta chain features in type 1 diabetes. Whole-study findings and limits: It was among patients, rather than healthy donors, that naive, central memory and Treg TCRB repertoires appeared more similar. TCRB CDR3s were moderately but significantly shorter in Type 1 diabetes patients in all four CD4+ subsets.

The chain couples TRBV27 to TRBJ2-3; the D gene is possibly TRBD2 (5 bases). What was sequenced was central memory CD4+ T cells from blood. The TCR comes from a young man with type 1 diabetes. This chain's CDR3 is CASSLAGGPRDTQYF. The CDR3 region has the DNA TGTGCCAGCAGTTTAGCGGGTGGACCCCGAGATACGCAGTATTTT.